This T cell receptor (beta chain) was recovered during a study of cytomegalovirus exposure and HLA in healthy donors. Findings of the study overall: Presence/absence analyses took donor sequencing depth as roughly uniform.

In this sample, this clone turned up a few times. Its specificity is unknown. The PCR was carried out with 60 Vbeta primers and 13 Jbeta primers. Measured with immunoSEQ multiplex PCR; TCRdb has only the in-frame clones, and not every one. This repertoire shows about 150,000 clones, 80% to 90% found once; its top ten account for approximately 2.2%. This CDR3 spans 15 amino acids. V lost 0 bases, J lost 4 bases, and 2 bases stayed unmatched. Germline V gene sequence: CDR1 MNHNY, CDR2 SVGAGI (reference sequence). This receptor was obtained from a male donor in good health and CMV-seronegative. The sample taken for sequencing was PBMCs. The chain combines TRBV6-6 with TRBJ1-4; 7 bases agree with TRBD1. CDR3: CASSYSGTVNEKLFF. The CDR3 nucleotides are TGTGCCAGCAGTTACTCCGGGACAGTTAATGAAAAACTGTTTTTT.